This TCR beta chain was captured by sequencing in a study of shared clonotypes between healthy human individuals. The CDR3 contains 16 residues. Per germline, CDR1 LGHNA and CDR2 YSLEER. V shed 0 bases and J shed 3 bases, with 11 bases lying between them. Generated by immunoSEQ multiplex PCR, the TCRdb table keeps only in-frame clones and is missing some. This table has some 2,100,000 clones, approximately 94% appearing once. This receptor was identified in a man in his late teens or twenties in good health. Sequenced sample: naive CD4+ T cells sorted from blood. Subset indicated: CD45RA+ positively selected. The gene calls are TRBV4-3 and TRBJ2-2; possibly TRBD1 for D (6 bases). This CDR3 is CASSQEVQGYTGELFF. The CDR3 DNA follows: TGCGCCAGCAGCCAAGAGGTCCAGGGGTACACCGGGGAGCTGTTTTTT.